This TCR beta chain was recovered during a study of cytomegalovirus exposure and HLA in healthy donors. Study results and caveats: In vitro data verified a few CMV-associated chains as specific for CMV antigens. As was reported, the HLA-A and HLA-B alleles of most subjects were accurately predicted from TCR beta sequences. Cytomegalovirus association was listed for 170 or so TCR beta chains.

PCR involved 60 Vbeta and 13 Jbeta primers. Data came from immunoSEQ multiplex PCR; TCRdb stores just in-frame clones and leaves some out. This repertoire comprises 100,000 to 150,000 clones; its ten largest clones make up more than 3%. A remark on this clone: Its cognate antigen is unknown.

From germline, CDR1 is SGDLS and CDR2 YYNGEE. Trimming at V came to 3 bases and at J to 4 bases, leaving 3 bases not matched to a gene. This CDR3 contains 14 residues. This sequence joins TRBV9 and TRBJ1-2, with 10 bases that match TRBD1. This receptor was identified in a man aged 18 to 30 in good health and CMV-seronegative. Sequences were obtained from PBMCs. The CDR3 DNA reads TGTGCCAGCAGCGCCGGGACAGGGGTCTATGGCTACACCTTC. Amino acid sequence: CASSAGTGVYGYTF.